The 28 T cell receptor beta chains presented below share a single source sample, sequenced in a study of cytomegalovirus exposure and HLA in healthy donors. The PCR was carried out with 60 Vbeta primers and 13 Jbeta primers. TCRdb's table, derived via immunoSEQ multiplex PCR, lists solely in-frame clones and lacks some. The sample contains 100,000 to 150,000 clones, more than 65% of which appear only once. The sample consisted of PBMCs. The receptor source for this set is a male donor in good health and CMV-seropositive.

The chain uses TRBV30 and TRBJ2-2; 8 bases align to TRBD2. After removal of 3 bases from V and 3 bases from J, the junction contained 6 bases not matched to a gene. CDR1 GTSNPN and CDR2 SVGIG come from the germline V gene (reference sequence). The CDR3 loop spans 15 amino acids. CDR3 region: CAWSVGTSDTGELFF. The CDR3 nucleotides are TGTGCCTGGAGCGTCGGGACTAGTGACACCGGGGAGCTGTTTTTT.

The chain is built from TRBV4-1 and TRBJ1-6, with 10 bases identical to TRBD1. CDR3 length: 20 amino acids. J gave up 7 bases and V 3 bases, and 18 bases lay outside the gene matches. Germline V CDR1 and CDR2: MGHRA, YSYEKL. The CDR3 bases are TGCGCCAGCAGCCATAAACCGGGACAGGGGTCTCTTATTGGGAATTCACCCCTCCACTTT. Amino acid sequence: CASSHKPGQGSLIGNSPLHF.

The J gene is TRBJ2-7, the V gene TRBV6-5; 8 positions match TRBD2. There are 14 residues in the CDR3. Germline V gene data show CDR1 as MNHEY and CDR2 as SVGAGI. V shed 7 bases and J 2 bases; nucleotides not matched to a gene: 7. CDR3 in amino acids: CASILAGTPYEQYF. The CDR3 coding sequence is TGTGCCAGCATTTTAGCGGGGACTCCCTACGAGCAGTACTTC.

This clone was detected only once. The chain joins TRBV4-1 to TRBJ1-2; 7 nucleotides agree with TRBD1. V shed 3 bases and J 3 bases; nucleotides not matched to a gene: 7. CDR1 and CDR2 from the germline V gene are MGHRA and YSYEKL. The CDR3 has 15 residues. The DNA of the CDR3 is TGCGCCAGCAGCCACCTAGACAGGGCAGACTATGGCTACACCTTC. This codes for CASSHLDRADYGYTF.

This clone has just a few counts. The gene calls are TRBV7-3 and TRBJ2-1; D remains unclear. The CDR3 runs to 14 residues. CDR1 SGHTA and CDR2 FQGTGA come from the germline V gene. V was pared by 2 bases and J by 9 bases, with 14 bases between. The CDR3 sequence: CASSLDGSIPEQFF. In nucleotides, the CDR3 is TGTGCCAGCAGCTTAGACGGGTCGATTCCTGAGCAGTTCTTC. Variable domain in full (rest from reference TRBV7-3 and TRBJ2-1): GAGVSQTPSNKVTEKGKYVELRCDPISGHTALYWYRQSLGQGPEFLIYFQGTGAADDSGLPNDRFFAVRPEGSVSTLKIQRTERGDSAVYLCASSLDGSIPEQFFGPGTRLTVL.

The chain links TRBV28 to TRBJ1-6; tentatively, D is TRBD1 (6 bases). Looked up from germline, CDR1 is MDHEN and CDR2 is SYDVKM. The CDR3 spans 14 residues. Trimming cost V 2 bases and J 8 bases, with 10 bases left between them. The CDR3 sequence: CASSLKQGYSPLHF. The CDR3 DNA is TGTGCCAGCAGTTTAAAACAGGGATATTCACCCCTCCACTTT.

To note about this clone: At one end the junction does not follow the germline gene, possibly because of a read error. This chain connects TRBV4-2 to TRBJ2-4; TRBD1 aligns across 7 bases. The CDR3 is made up of 15 amino acids. The germline V gene encodes CDR1 LGHNA and CDR2 YNFKEQ. The CDR3 sequence: CASSQATGVENSQYF. In nucleotides, the CDR3 is TGTGCCAGCAGCCAAGCCACAGGGGTTGAGAACAGTCAGTACTTC.

This clone was observed once. The V gene is TRBV5-1, the J gene TRBJ2-5, with D possibly matching TRBD1 (6 bases). V was shortened by 1 base and J by 2 bases, with 12 bases between the two germline ends. The CDR3 length is 15 residues. From germline, CDR1 is SGHRS and CDR2 YFSETQ. The CDR3 DNA follows: TGCGCCAGCAGCTTGCTACAGGGTCTACAAGAGACCCAGTACTTC. Its translation is CASSLLQGLQETQYF.

The chain employs TRBV4-2 and TRBJ1-6; 7 bases are shared with TRBD1. The CDR3 totals 16 residues. Germline lookup yields CDR1 LGHNA and CDR2 YNFKEQ. V shed 0 bases and J 5 bases; nucleotides not matched to a gene: 4. The CDR3 sequence: CASSQEKDRHNSPLHF. CDR3 DNA: TGTGCCAGCAGCCAAGAGAAGGACAGGCATAATTCACCCCTCCACTTT.

A note on this clone: The germline gene is not matched at one end of the junction; a read error may be the cause. This rearrangement joins TRBV7-9 to TRBJ1-3, with D perhaps TRBD1 (6 bases). The V gene's germline CDR1 is SEHNR and CDR2 FQNEAQ (reference sequence). The CDR3 extends over 12 amino acids. CDR3 in amino acids: CSSSVQGNTIYF. The CDR3 DNA is TGTTCCAGCAGCGTACAGGGTAACACCATATATTTT.

The V call is TRBV6-5, the J call TRBJ1-6; TRBD1 is a possible D gene (5 bases). There are 15 residues in the CDR3. V was shortened by 5 bases and J by 3 bases, with 11 bases between the two germline ends. Looked up from germline, CDR1 is MNHEY and CDR2 is SVGAGI. As DNA, the CDR3 is TGTGCCAGCAGTACTGACAGTTTCTATAATTCACCCCTCCACTTT. Residues: CASSTDSFYNSPLHF.

The genes are TRBV2 and TRBJ1-6; 7 bases align to TRBD1. Germline lookup yields CDR1 SNHLY and CDR2 FYNNEI. The CDR3 extends over 12 amino acids. V shed 7 bases and J 9 bases; nucleotides not matched to a gene: 3. The CDR3: CASIRDSSPLHF. Here the CDR3 DNA reads TGTGCCAGCATTAGGGACAGTTCACCCCTCCACTTT.

In its sample, this clone was seen once. This rearrangement joins TRBV28 to TRBJ2-2; 8 nucleotides align to TRBD2. This CDR3 comprises 14 residues. J gave up 2 bases and V 10 bases, and 6 bases lay outside the gene matches. Germline CDR1 and CDR2: MDHEN and SYDVKM. CDR3 sequence: CAIRTSLNTGELFF. As DNA, the CDR3 is TGTGCCATCCGGACTAGCCTTAACACCGGGGAGCTGTTTTTT.

In DNA, the CDR3 is TGCAGCGCCTTGACTAGCGGGACCGCCTACGAGCAGTACTTC. It yields the protein CSALTSGTAYEQYF. The chain carries TRBV29-1 and TRBJ2-7; 11 bases are a match to TRBD2. In germline, CDR1 is SQVTM, CDR2 ANQGSEA. Trimming cost V 7 bases and J 2 bases; bases outside gene matches: 7. This CDR3 has 14 amino acids.

The CDR3 region is CASSVGRGFTGELFF. The CDR3 DNA sequence: TGTGCCAGCAGCGTAGGAAGGGGATTCACCGGGGAGCTGTTTTTT. The gene calls are TRBV9 and TRBJ2-2, with D perhaps matching TRBD1 (5 bases). V lost 0 bases and J lost 4, with 10 bases in between. Germline V gene data show CDR1 as SGDLS and CDR2 as YYNGEE. The CDR3 spans 15 residues.

The V and J genes are TRBV9 and TRBJ2-6; 14 positions agree with TRBD2. Germline CDR1 and CDR2: SGDLS and YYNGEE. This CDR3 contains 18 residues. V lost 3 bases, J lost 2 bases, and 4 bases stayed unmatched. For the CDR3, the DNA is TGTGCCAGCAGCGGGGGACTAGCGGGAGTCCCTGGGGCCAACGTCCTGACTTTC. Translating gives CASSGGLAGVPGANVLTF.

The gene calls are TRBV2 and TRBJ1-5, with D possibly TRBD1 on 6 matching bases. Germline-derived CDR1 and CDR2 are SNHLY and FYNNEI. The CDR3 is made up of 15 amino acids. V dropped 0 bases and J dropped 6 bases, with 12 bases sitting between them. The CDR3 here is CASSEAQGPGQPQHF. In DNA, the CDR3 is TGTGCCAGCAGTGAAGCGCAGGGGCCCGGTCAGCCCCAGCATTTT.

This clone is labeled medium-sized (0.01 to 0.1%). V and J are TRBV6-1 and TRBJ1-4, with D maybe TRBD1 (5 bases). Deletions cut 2 bases from V and 1 base from J, with 8 bases between. CDR1 and CDR2 from the germline V gene are MNHNS and SASEGT. The CDR3 sequence is 15 residues long. CDR3 region: CASSESQGTNEKLFF. The CDR3 DNA sequence: TGTGCCAGCAGTGAATCTCAGGGAACTAATGAAAAACTGTTTTTT.

The chain recombines TRBV5-5 with TRBJ1-1, with TRBD1 identical over 8 bases. Germline V gives CDR1 SGHKS, CDR2 YYEKEE (reference sequence). After removal of 0 bases from V and 6 bases from J, the junction contained 10 bases not matched to a gene. The CDR3 is 16 residues long. CDR3: CASSLDGQGGFAEAFF. DNA for the CDR3: TGTGCCAGCAGCTTGGACGGACAGGGTGGGTTCGCTGAAGCTTTCTTT.

With respect to this clone: One end of the junction is discordant with germline, which a read error may explain. The chain is built from TRBV9 and TRBJ2-6; 11 bases match TRBD1. This CDR3 contains 17 residues. Per the germline V gene, CDR1 is SGDLS and CDR2 is YYNGEE. The CDR3 bases are TGTGCCAGCAGCAGGACAGGGGGCAGGTACGGGGCCAACGGCCTGACTTTC. Residues: CASSRTGGRYGANGLTF.

This sequence joins TRBV15 and TRBJ2-2, with 8 bases fitting TRBD2. V lost 5 bases, J lost 6 bases, and 5 bases stayed unmatched. The CDR3 totals 14 residues. CDR1 and CDR2 (germline): LNHNV, YYDKDF (reference sequence). The CDR3 here is CATSGSSGSGELFF. CDR3 DNA sequence: TGTGCCACCAGCGGCTCTAGCGGGTCCGGGGAGCTGTTTTTT.

This clone occurred once. The rearrangement links TRBV28 to TRBJ2-1; 10 nucleotides agree with TRBD2. The CDR3 runs 14 residues. The germline CDR1 and CDR2 sequences are MDHEN and SYDVKM. Trimming removed 4 bases from V and 8 bases from J; junction bases left unmatched: 5. CDR3 DNA sequence: TGTGCCAGCAGTTCTAGCGGGAGTTTCGATGAGCAGTTCTTC. This codes for CASSSSGSFDEQFF.

This clone was seen only once. CDR3 in DNA: TGTGCCAGCAGTTACGGGGCGGGAGGGTGGGGGGAGACCCAGTACTTC. Its translation: CASSYGAGGWGETQYF. The chain carries TRBV6-6 and TRBJ2-5, with 9 bases identical to TRBD2. With 2 bases clipped from V and 5 bases from J, the junction kept 9 bases outside the gene matches. The CDR3 loop spans 16 amino acids. Germline values: CDR1 MNHNY, CDR2 SVGAGI (reference sequence).

In DNA form, the CDR3 reads TGTGCCAGCAGCTCAGGGGACAGGCCCAATCAGCCCCAGCATTTT. Translated: CASSSGDRPNQPQHF. This sequence joins TRBV11-2 and TRBJ1-5; 8 bases fit TRBD1. Trimming took 4 bases from V and 3 from J; bases not matched to a gene: 5. The germline CDR1 and CDR2 sequences are SGHAT and FQNNGV. The CDR3 has 15 amino acids.

The chain carries TRBV6-5 and TRBJ2-5; 7 nucleotides line up with TRBD2. The CDR3 consists of 15 residues. The V segment lost 9 bases and the J segment 1 base; nucleotides outside the gene matches: 11. The germline V gene encodes CDR1 MNHEY and CDR2 SVGAGI. The CDR3 loop reads CASKRTAGIQETQYF. The CDR3 DNA reads TGTGCCAGTAAAAGAACAGCGGGAATCCAAGAGACCCAGTACTTC.

The J gene is TRBJ1-2, the V gene TRBV28; maybe TRBD1 (5 bases). The CDR3 contains 13 residues. The germline V gene encodes CDR1 MDHEN and CDR2 SYDVKM. Trimming shortened V by 5 bases and J by 5 bases, and 12 bases separated the two germline ends. This CDR3 is CASSLVQGYGYTF. The CDR3 bases are TGTGCCAGCAGTCTCGTTCAGGGATATGGCTACACCTTC.

The chain carries TRBV5-1 and TRBJ1-2; TRBD1 aligns across 8 bases. J gave up 8 bases and V 5 bases, and 2 bases lay outside the gene matches. CDR1 is SGHRS and CDR2 is YFSETQ in the germline V gene. This CDR3 has 11 residues. This CDR3 is CASRDRGGYTF. As DNA, the CDR3 is TGCGCCAGCAGAGACAGGGGCGGCTACACCTTC. The whole variable domain, remainder taken from reference TRBV5-1 and TRBJ1-2, is KAGVTQTPRYLIKTRGQQVTLSCSPISGHRSVSWYQQTPGQGLQFLFEYFSETQRNKGNFPGRFSGRQFSNSRSEMNVSTLELGDSALYLCASRDRGGYTFGSGTRLTVV.

The genes are TRBV5-6 and TRBJ1-4; 10 nucleotides align to TRBD1. Unmatched junction bases numbered 7, after V lost 3 bases and J lost 8 bases. The germline V gene encodes CDR1 SGHDT and CDR2 YYEEEE. The CDR3 is made up of 15 amino acids. CDR3 region: CASSSGTGEGEKLFF. The CDR3 nucleotides are TGTGCCAGCAGCTCCGGGACAGGGGAGGGCGAAAAACTGTTTTTT.